Below, 27 T cell receptor beta chains from the same sample are listed, as sequenced in a study of T cell responses to AZD1222 COVID-19 vaccine. Produced via immunoSEQ multiplex PCR; TCRdb's table is partial and in-frame only. Here the sample spans about 190,000 clones, around 93% being singletons. Sequences were derived from peripheral blood, sampled on day 0 of AZD1222 vaccination. The receptor source for this set is an adult in good health.

This rearrangement joins TRBV19 to TRBJ1-1; TRBD1 might be the D (5 bases). This CDR3 comprises 15 residues. The V gene lost 6 bases and the J gene lost 1 base, with 15 bases spanning the gap. Looked up from germline, CDR1 is LNHDA and CDR2 is SQIVND (reference sequence). CDR3: CASSPQGPRNTEAFF. The CDR3 nucleotides read TGTGCCAGTAGCCCTCAGGGACCAAGGAACACTGAAGCTTTCTTT.

The chain joins TRBV5-1 to TRBJ2-3, with D perhaps TRBD1 (5 bases). The V end lost 4 bases, the J end lost 4 bases, and 16 bases lay between the germline ends. The CDR3 sequence is 15 residues long. Germline V gene lookup returns CDR1 SGHRS and CDR2 YFSETQ. The CDR3 loop is CASSPDLWGPDTQYF. CDR3 coding DNA: TGCGCCAGCAGCCCCGATCTTTGGGGCCCAGATACGCAGTATTTT.

The chain couples TRBV3-1 (or the pseudogene TRBV3-2) to TRBJ1-5; the D gene is possibly TRBD1 (5 bases). The CDR3 is 14 amino acids. Trimming removed 9 bases at V and 2 bases at J, with 14 bases between. Germline V gene data show CDR1 as LGHDT and CDR2 as YNNKEL (reference sequence). The CDR3 reads CASAPPGRNQPQHF. In nucleotides, the CDR3 is TGTGCCAGTGCCCCCCCGGGGCGCAATCAGCCCCAGCATTTT.

This clone was observed a few times. The V call is TRBV5-1, the J call TRBJ2-7; TRBD1 matches 10 bases. The CDR3 is 14 amino acids. The germline V gene has CDR1 SGHRS and CDR2 YFSETQ. V shed 4 bases and J 4 bases; nucleotides not matched to a gene: 5. CDR3 residues: CASSRGQGYYEQYF. CDR3 in DNA: TGCGCCAGCAGCAGGGGACAGGGGTATTACGAGCAGTACTTC.

This sequence joins TRBV5-1 and TRBJ2-3; 8 bases are shared with TRBD1. Germline CDR1 SGHRS, CDR2 YFSETQ. This CDR3 contains 15 residues. Unmatched junction bases numbered 5, after V lost 2 bases and J lost 3 bases. CDR3 coding DNA: TGCGCCAGCAGCTTACTGGACAGGGCTACAGATACGCAGTATTTT. This codes for CASSLLDRATDTQYF.

Only one count was recorded for this clone. The V gene is TRBV6-5, the J gene TRBJ2-3, with D perhaps TRBD1 (6 bases). This CDR3 has 14 residues. Looked up from germline, CDR1 is MNHEY and CDR2 is SVGAGI. The V end lost 2 bases, the J end lost 4 bases, and 10 bases lay between the germline ends. In DNA, the CDR3 is TGTGCCAGCAGTTACAACAGGGCGGCAGATACGCAGTATTTT. Protein: CASSYNRAADTQYF.

The sample holds one count of this clone. The gene calls are TRBV12-3 or TRBV12-4 and TRBJ1-1, with 8 bases fitting TRBD1. The CDR3 sequence is 13 residues long. V lost 5 bases and J lost 6; bases outside the gene matches: 5. CDR3 sequence (DNA): TGTGCCAGCAGTGAGCCGGACAGGGCTGAAGCTTTCTTT. Its protein product is CASSEPDRAEAFF.

CDR3 DNA sequence: TGTGCCAGCAGCGTAGCGGAGGGGCCAAACTATGGCTACACCTTC. This encodes CASSVAEGPNYGYTF. The chain links TRBV9 to TRBJ1-2, with a tentative D call TRBD1 (5 bases). This CDR3 comprises 15 residues. V was pared by 0 bases and J by 2 bases, with 11 bases between. Germline CDR1 is SGDLS and CDR2 is YYNGEE.

This chain uses TRBV6-2 or TRBV6-3 with TRBJ2-3; 13 nucleotides agree with TRBD2. The V segment lost 6 bases and the J segment 3 bases; nucleotides outside the gene matches: 9. CDR3 length equals 17 residues. Germline loops: CDR1 MNHEY, CDR2 SVGEGT. The CDR3 sequence is CASSSGTSGIGTDTQYF. CDR3 in DNA: TGTGCCAGCAGCTCTGGGACTAGCGGGATCGGTACAGATACGCAGTATTTT.

This chain links TRBV28 with TRBJ1-1, with a weak D call TRBD1 (6 bases). The germline gives CDR1 MDHEN, CDR2 SYDVKM. This CDR3 region has 13 residues. V was shortened by 6 bases and J by 4 bases, with 12 bases between the two germline ends. CDR3 loop: CASRLGGTTEAFF. The CDR3 DNA reads TGTGCCAGCAGGCTAGGGGGGACCACTGAAGCTTTCTTT.

This clone was seen once. This rearrangement joins TRBV4-1 to TRBJ2-7; D not certain. With 0 bases removed from V and 2 bases from J, the gap between germline ends came to 8 bases. This CDR3 region has 14 residues. Per the germline V gene, CDR1 is MGHRA and CDR2 is YSYEKL. The chain's CDR3 is CASSQDLSPYEQYF. The CDR3 DNA is TGCGCCAGCAGCCAAGATCTTTCCCCCTACGAGCAGTACTTC.

This clone has a single count. This chain joins TRBV7-6 and TRBJ2-5; TRBD2 aligns across 8 bases. Germline V gene lookup returns CDR1 SGHVS and CDR2 FNYEAQ. Trimming took 1 base from V and 2 from J; bases not matched to a gene: 6. The CDR3 has 16 residues. CDR3 in DNA: TGTGCCAGCAGCTTAGGAGTAGCGGGGCAACAAGAGACCCAGTACTTC. Translated: CASSLGVAGQQETQYF. Full variable domain (remainder filled in from reference TRBV7-6 and TRBJ2-5): GAGVSQSPRYKVTKRGQDVALRCDPISGHVSLYWYRQALGQGPEFLTYFNYEAQQDKSGLPNDRFSAERPEGSISTLTIQRTEQRDSAMYRCASSLGVAGQQETQYFGPGTRLLVL.

This chain links TRBV12-3 or TRBV12-4 with TRBJ2-7, with D tentatively TRBD1 or TRBD2 (5 bases each). The CDR3 runs 12 residues. V gave up 6 bases and J gave up 4 bases, with 10 bases separating them. The DNA of the CDR3 is TGTGCCAGCAGACTAGACAGTTACGAGCAGTACTTC. Its protein product is CASRLDSYEQYF.

The gene calls are TRBV19 and TRBJ2-1, with D unclear. Looked up from germline, CDR1 is LNHDA and CDR2 is SQIVND (reference sequence). V lost 6 bases and J lost 4, with 16 bases in between. The CDR3 is 15 residues long. The chain's CDR3 is CASRLRYLDYNEQFF. CDR3 DNA: TGTGCCAGTAGGCTGCGGTACCTAGATTACAATGAGCAGTTCTTC.

The chain combines TRBV19 with TRBJ1-1; perhaps TRBD1 as D (5 bases). Per germline, CDR1 LNHDA and CDR2 SQIVND (reference sequence). The V end was cut by 3 bases, the J end by 5 bases, with 10 bases between. This CDR3 contains 13 residues. The DNA for the CDR3 is TGTGCCAGTAGTATGCTCAGGGCTACTGAAGCTTTCTTT. Its translation is CASSMLRATEAFF.

The chain links TRBV6-2 or TRBV6-3 to TRBJ2-7; D is ambiguous. The CDR3 sequence is 16 residues long. V gave up 0 bases and J gave up 2 bases, with 14 bases separating them. CDR1 is MNHEY and CDR2 is SVGEGT in the germline V gene. The CDR3 nucleotides read TGTGCCAGCAGTTACTCCGGCCGGAAAGGTCCCTACGAGCAGTACTTC. Protein: CASSYSGRKGPYEQYF.

The rearrangement uses TRBV5-1 and TRBJ1-1, with D unresolved. The V end lost 0 bases, the J end lost 0 bases, and 12 bases lay between the germline ends. Looked up from germline, CDR1 is SGHRS and CDR2 is YFSETQ. There are 16 residues in the CDR3. The CDR3 DNA reads TGCGCCAGCAGCTTGGAAGGCAGCTTATTGAACACTGAAGCTTTCTTT. Protein: CASSLEGSLLNTEAFF.

The V and J genes are TRBV12-3 or TRBV12-4 and TRBJ1-2; weak D call: TRBD1 (5 bases). The CDR3 is 11 amino acids. The ends were cut back, 2 bases at V and 13 bases at J, with 11 bases in the middle. CDR3 in DNA: TGTGCCAGCAGTTTAAGATCAGGGCCCACCTTC. It codes for CASSLRSGPTF.

This chain uses TRBV28 with TRBJ1-2, with 8 nucleotides matching TRBD1. Germline values: CDR1 MDHEN, CDR2 SYDVKM. The trim removed 4 bases at V and 8 bases at J, leaving 15 bases unmatched. This CDR3 region has 16 residues. The DNA of the CDR3 is TGTGCCAGCAGTTCAGGAACTGGACAGGGCGAGCGGGGCTACACCTTC. Encoded protein: CASSSGTGQGERGYTF.

The V and J genes are TRBV28 and TRBJ1-1; the match to TRBD1 covers 8 bases. The CDR3 runs to 15 residues. V gave up 8 bases and J gave up 6 bases; unmatched junction bases: 14. Germline CDR1 and CDR2: MDHEN and SYDVKM. The CDR3 DNA reads TGTGCCAGCGTGAAACGACAGGGGTCTTCGGCTGAAGCTTTCTTT. Protein: CASVKRQGSSAEAFF.

The chain is built from TRBV5-4 and TRBJ2-1; D is uncertain. Germline V gene sequence: CDR1 SGHNT, CDR2 YYREEE (reference sequence). CDR3 length equals 14 residues. V gave up 0 bases and J gave up 15 bases, with 19 bases separating them. In DNA, the CDR3 is TGTGCCAGCAGCTTGGCCAGTTTCCTGTCCCCTCCGTTCTTC. Translating gives CASSLASFLSPPFF.

The CDR3 bases are TGTGCCAGCAGTTATAGCAATCAGCCCCAGCATTTT. It is translated as CASSYSNQPQHF. The chain uses TRBV7-8 and TRBJ1-5; no firm D call. The CDR3 consists of 12 residues. The germline V gene has CDR1 SGHVS and CDR2 FQNEAQ. V lost 6 bases and J 0 bases, leaving 3 bases between the germline ends. Drawing the rest from reference TRBV7-8 and TRBJ1-5, the complete variable domain is GAGVSQSPRYKVAKRGQDVALRCDPISGHVSLFWYQQALGQGPEFLTYFQNEAQLDKSGLPSDRFFAERPEGSVSTLKIQRTQQEDSAVYLCASSYSNQPQHFGDGTRLSIL.

The rearrangement uses TRBV7-3 and TRBJ2-1; D is tentatively TRBD1 or TRBD2 (5 bases each). CDR1 is SGHTA and CDR2 is FQGTGA in the germline V gene. Trimming took off 5 bases at V and 12 bases at J, with 17 bases between the two ends. The length of the CDR3 is 13 residues. The CDR3 reads CASSLRDPPRQFF. The CDR3 DNA is TGTGCCAGCAGCCTCCGGGACCCACCTCGGCAGTTCTTC.

The chain is built from TRBV19 and TRBJ2-2, with D unresolved. The CDR3 is made up of 15 amino acids. Germline assignment: CDR1 LNHDA and CDR2 SQIVND (reference sequence). Trimming stripped 7 bases from V and 2 bases from J, with 14 bases between. DNA of the CDR3: TGTGCCAGTACCAAGGGCGGATTTAACACCGGGGAGCTGTTTTTT. Amino acid sequence: CASTKGGFNTGELFF.

V and J are TRBV6-2 or TRBV6-3 and TRBJ2-1, with a tentative D call TRBD1 (6 bases). V lost 4 bases and J lost 5, with 9 bases in between. Germline-derived CDR1 and CDR2 are MNHEY and SVGEGT. The CDR3 totals 13 residues. CDR3 DNA sequence: TGTGCCAGCAGTTCGTACAGGGACAATGAGCAGTTCTTC. Its protein product is CASSSYRDNEQFF.

The chain joins TRBV5-4 to TRBJ2-7, with D unclear. This CDR3 has 14 residues. The germline CDR1 and CDR2 sequences are SGHNT and YYREEE (reference sequence). V shed 1 base and J shed 1 base, with 9 bases lying between them. DNA of the CDR3: TGTGCCAGCAGCTTGTCTTCCGAATCCTACGAGCAGTACTTC. It translates to CASSLSSESYEQYF.

This chain links TRBV28 with TRBJ2-7, with D tentatively TRBD1 (7 bases). Germline CDR1 and CDR2: MDHEN and SYDVKM. This CDR3 is 14 amino acids long. V dropped 4 bases and J dropped 3 bases, with 13 bases sitting between them. Here the CDR3 DNA reads TGTGCCAGCAGTTCGCGGGACAGCCACTACGAGCAGTACTTC. Its protein is CASSSRDSHYEQYF.